The 32 T cell receptor beta chains listed next were all sequenced from one sample in a study of T cells in Graves' hyperthyroidism and ophthalmopathy. Researchers took RNA transcripts and amplified the TCR beta CDR3 regions from them. Using the HTBI primer set, a first-round RT-PCR was run on the TCR CDR3. TCRdb fed the multiplex PCR reads into MiXCR, producing one record per CDR3 protein. Of some 510,000 distinct CDR3 sequences in the sample, 40% to 55% were seen once. The sequencing sample was made of peripheral blood or thyroid tissue (not recorded which). Receptors originate from a woman aged 18-29 years with Graves' hyperthyroidism.

V and J are TRBV20-1 and TRBJ2-7, with D possibly being TRBD2 (6 bases). The V gene lost 7 bases and the J gene lost 5 bases, with 15 bases spanning the gap. Germline CDR1 reads DFQATT; CDR2 reads SNEGSKA (reference sequence). CDR3 length: 12 amino acids. CDR3 nucleotides: TGCAGTGACCCCGGGAGTTCGGACGAGCAGTACTTC. Protein: CSDPGSSDEQYF.

V is TRBV29-1 and J is TRBJ1-2; TRBD1 is a possible D gene (6 bases). V shed 0 bases and J shed 3 bases, with 14 bases lying between them. Germline V gene sequence: CDR1 SQVTM, CDR2 ANQGSEA. The CDR3 consists of 15 residues. CDR3 protein: CSVEEAGVEDYGYTF. The CDR3 nucleotides read TGCAGCGTTGAAGAGGCAGGGGTCGAAGACTATGGCTACACCTTC.

This clonotype was seen at least ten times. This sequence joins TRBV7-9 and TRBJ2-7; 9 bases are shared with TRBD2. J was trimmed by 3 bases and V by 3 bases; bases with no gene match: 9. Germline V gene lookup returns CDR1 SEHNR and CDR2 FQNEAQ (reference sequence). CDR3 size: 16 residues. The CDR3 DNA follows: TGTGCCAGCAGCTTCGTGGCTAGCGGGACGGTCTACGAGCAGTACTTC. Amino acid sequence: CASSFVASGTVYEQYF.

This clonotype was observed once. Compared with germline, one end of the junction differs, possibly owing to a read error. This sequence joins TRBV7-8 and TRBJ2-7, with 12 bases lining up with TRBD1. Germline assignment: CDR1 SGHVS and CDR2 FQNEAQ. The length of the CDR3 is 15 residues. The DNA for the CDR3 is TGTGTCAGCAGCCCGCGGGACAGGGGGCCCTACGAGCAGTACTTC. It encodes CVSSPRDRGPYEQYF.

The V gene is TRBV15, the J gene TRBJ1-6; 8 bases match TRBD1. Germline loops: CDR1 LNHNV, CDR2 YYDKDF (reference sequence). The CDR3 has 17 residues. Trimming removed 3 bases from V and 7 bases from J; junction bases left unmatched: 11. CDR3 region: CATSSPWTGKANSPLHF. CDR3 nucleotides: TGTGCCACCAGCAGCCCCTGGACAGGGAAGGCCAATTCACCCCTCCACTTT.

The sample holds a few counts of this clonotype. The V gene is TRBV19, the J gene TRBJ2-7, with D possibly TRBD1 on 6 matching bases. Germline CDR1 and CDR2: LNHDA and SQIVND (reference sequence). This CDR3 region has 15 residues. The germline V and J ends were trimmed by 4 bases and 4 bases, with 17 bases remaining between them. In DNA, the CDR3 is TGTGCCAGTAGTAATGGACAGCGGACCCAATACGAGCAGTACTTC. Encoded protein: CASSNGQRTQYEQYF.

Here the CDR3 reads CSVEEYTRRTEAFF. CDR3 sequence (DNA): TGCAGCGTTGAAGAATACACTAGAAGGACTGAAGCTTTCTTT. This chain links TRBV29-1 with TRBJ1-1; D is undetermined. CDR3 length equals 14 residues. Germline values: CDR1 SQVTM, CDR2 ANQGSEA. Trimming left V 0 bases short and J 5 bases short, with 13 bases between.

This clonotype was recorded at least ten times. This chain uses TRBV29-1 with TRBJ2-7; 9 bases line up with TRBD1. The trim removed 6 bases at V and 3 bases at J, leaving 6 bases unmatched. CDR3 size: 13 residues. Germline lookup yields CDR1 SQVTM and CDR2 ANQGSEA. This CDR3 is CSVGTGWNYEQYF. The CDR3 nucleotides read TGCAGCGTCGGGACAGGGTGGAACTACGAGCAGTACTTC.

The rearrangement uses TRBV7-3 and TRBJ2-2; TRBD1 matches 7 bases. CDR3 length: 13 residues. Germline lookup yields CDR1 SGHTA and CDR2 FQGTGA. V gave up 8 bases and J gave up 5 bases; unmatched junction bases: 5. In DNA form, the CDR3 reads TGTGCCAGCCGCGTACAGGGGACCGGGGAGCTGTTTTTT. Protein: CASRVQGTGELFF.

This chain connects TRBV5-1 to TRBJ1-1; no definite D call. Germline CDR1 reads SGHRS; CDR2 reads YFSETQ. This CDR3 is built from 12 residues. Trimming took 7 bases from V and 4 from J, leaving 11 bases between them. CDR3 coding DNA: TGCGCCAGCGGGCCGGGTACCACTGAAGCTTTCTTT. Translated, it gives CASGPGTTEAFF.

The chain recombines TRBV29-1 with TRBJ1-2; maybe TRBD1 (6 bases). The CDR3 contains 13 residues. Trimming stripped 4 bases from V and 3 bases from J, with 12 bases between. Germline V gives CDR1 SQVTM, CDR2 ANQGSEA. Here the CDR3 reads CSVAGAGDYGYTF. The CDR3 region has the DNA TGCAGCGTTGCCGGGGCAGGGGACTATGGCTACACCTTC.

The chain has TRBV10-3 and TRBJ2-7; no clear D gene. The germline V gene encodes CDR1 ENHRY and CDR2 SYGVKD. V lost 3 bases and J lost 9, with 9 bases in between. The CDR3 is made up of 11 amino acids. The CDR3 region has the DNA TGTGCCATCAGTGATCCCCTCCCGCAGTACTTC. It yields the protein CAISDPLPQYF.

The chain links TRBV20-1 to TRBJ1-6; D gene ambiguous. Trimming stripped 4 bases from V and 9 bases from J, with 13 bases between. Per the germline V gene, CDR1 is DFQATT and CDR2 is SNEGSKA (reference sequence). CDR3 length equals 13 residues. CDR3 sequence reads: CSATGTEGSPLHF. The CDR3 nucleotides are TGCAGTGCTACCGGAACCGAGGGTTCACCCCTCCACTTT.

The gene calls are TRBV10-3 and TRBJ2-7, with D possibly TRBD2 on 6 matching bases. Germline CDR1 is ENHRY and CDR2 is SYGVKD. The V and J ends lost 4 bases and 0 bases respectively, with 13 bases between them. The CDR3 contains 15 residues. In nucleotides, the CDR3 is TGTGCCATCAGTGCCCGCCCTAGCGTCTCCTACGAGCAGTACTTC. Protein: CAISARPSVSYEQYF.

A word on this clonotype: One end of the junction fails to match germline, which may point to a read error. The gene calls are TRBV10-2 and TRBJ1-5; a possible D gene is TRBD1 (5 bases). The CDR3 is made up of 14 amino acids. Germline values: CDR1 WSHSY, CDR2 SAAADI. The CDR3 sequence: CASSESFGHQPQHF. CDR3 in DNA: TGCGCCAGCAGTGAGTCCTTCGGACATCAGCCCCAGCACTTT.

The rearrangement links TRBV15 to TRBJ2-6; D is unclear. Trimming left V 0 bases short and J 3 bases short, with 15 bases between. The CDR3 length is 18 residues. Germline CDR1 is LNHNV and CDR2 is YYDKDF (reference sequence). CDR3 sequence (DNA): TGTGCCACCAGCAGAGATAGTCGGAGACACTATGGGGCCAACGTCCTGACTTTC. Translation: CATSRDSRRHYGANVLTF.

This clonotype was recorded only once. Likely a read error: the CDR3 ends without its conserved phenylalanine or tryptophan. No DNA is shown, since the ends of the CDR3 on it are uncertain; the CDR3 is the one TCRdb lists. This chain connects TRBV7-2 to TRBJ1-6. Looked up from germline, CDR1 is SGHTA and CDR2 is FQGNSA. With termini counted, the CDR3 has 10 amino acids. This CDR3 reads CASSLGRANY.

A few counts support this clonotype. The CDR3, as DNA: TGTGCCAGCAGCTTGGGGGCAGGGGAAGAGACCCAGTACTTC. Its protein is CASSLGAGEETQYF. J is TRBJ2-5 and V is TRBV7-2; D is possibly TRBD1 (6 bases). CDR3 length: 14 residues. Trimming shortened V by 3 bases and J by 3 bases, and 11 bases separated the two germline ends. The germline V gene encodes CDR1 SGHTA and CDR2 FQGNSA.

V usage is TRBV24-1 and J usage is TRBJ1-6; possible D gene TRBD1, 5 bases. Trimming pared 9 bases from V and 3 bases from J, leaving 20 bases between. This CDR3 region has 17 residues. CDR1 is KGHDR, CDR2 SFDVKD, per germline. CDR3: CATSLTTQGLYNSPLHF. CDR3 nucleotides: TGTGCCACCTCACTTACCACGCAGGGCCTCTATAATTCACCCCTCCACTTT.

This clonotype was recorded a few times. The V call is TRBV7-9, the J call TRBJ2-7; D is ambiguous. Trimming removed 1 base at V and 3 bases at J, with 10 bases between. Germline values: CDR1 SEHNR, CDR2 FQNEAQ (reference sequence). The CDR3 has 14 residues. The CDR3 region has the DNA TGTGCCAGCAGCTTAGGCACTCCCAACTACGAGCAGTACTTC. It is translated as CASSLGTPNYEQYF.

The V gene is TRBV5-1, the J gene TRBJ1-2, with 8 positions matching TRBD1. CDR1 is SGHRS, CDR2 YFSETQ, per germline. This CDR3 has 14 amino acids. Trimming removed 4 bases from V and 2 bases from J; junction bases left unmatched: 4. The CDR3 here is CASSEWTGNYGYTF. Here the CDR3 DNA reads TGCGCCAGCAGCGAATGGACAGGGAACTATGGCTACACCTTC. Drawing the rest from reference TRBV5-1 and TRBJ1-2, the complete variable domain is KAGVTQTPRYLIKTRGQQVTLSCSPISGHRSVSWYQQTPGQGLQFLFEYFSETQRNKGNFPGRFSGRQFSNSRSEMNVSTLELGDSALYLCASSEWTGNYGYTFGSGTRLTVV.

The chain joins TRBV19 to TRBJ2-7; TRBD2 matches 13 bases. Germline assignment: CDR1 LNHDA and CDR2 SQIVND (reference sequence). CDR3 length: 13 amino acids. The ends lost 10 bases at V and 3 bases at J; junction bases unmatched: 3. Here the CDR3 reads CATRLAGGYEQYF. CDR3 DNA: TGTGCCACTAGACTAGCGGGAGGCTACGAGCAGTACTTC.

The chain couples TRBV7-2 to TRBJ1-4, with D perhaps TRBD1 (5 bases). V was cut by 7 bases and J by 6 bases, with 15 bases left in between. The CDR3 runs to 14 residues. Germline V gene sequence: CDR1 SGHTA, CDR2 FQGNSA. CDR3 protein: CASTYRGAYEKLFF. The CDR3 nucleotides are TGTGCCAGCACCTATCGAGGGGCCTATGAAAAACTGTTTTTT.

The chain combines TRBV4-1 with TRBJ1-3; no clear D gene. The germline V and J ends were trimmed by 4 bases and 2 bases, with 6 bases remaining between them. The germline gives CDR1 MGHRA, CDR2 YSYEKL. CDR3 size: 13 residues. The chain's CDR3 is CASSPPTGNTIYF. The CDR3 DNA reads as TGCGCCAGCAGCCCCCCAACTGGAAACACCATATATTTT.

This chain uses TRBV25-1 with TRBJ1-6, with D possibly matching TRBD1 (5 bases). The V gene's germline CDR1 is MGHDK and CDR2 SYGVNS. Trimming cost V 8 bases and J 6 bases, with 5 bases left between them. The CDR3 has 11 amino acids. The CDR3 loop is CASGANSPLHF. The CDR3 DNA follows: TGTGCCAGCGGGGCTAATTCACCCCTCCACTTT.

Concerning this clonotype: At one end the junction does not follow the germline gene, possibly because of a read error. The gene calls are TRBV6-1 and TRBJ1-2; maybe TRBD1 (5 bases). The CDR3 has 12 amino acids. Germline assignment: CDR1 MNHNS and CDR2 SASEGT. CDR3 sequence: CAGRDATYGYTF. CDR3 nucleotide sequence: TGTGCCGGCAGGGACGCTACATATGGCTACACCTTC.

The V gene is TRBV10-3, the J gene TRBJ2-7; D not resolved. The CDR3 sequence is 12 residues long. V was pared by 10 bases and J by 1 base, with 11 bases between. From germline, CDR1 is ENHRY and CDR2 SYGVKD. The CDR3 protein is CASGPGSYEQYF. The CDR3 coding sequence is TGTGCCAGCGGACCAGGTTCCTACGAGCAGTACTTC.

The chain joins TRBV5-1 to TRBJ2-7, with 8 positions matching TRBD2. V trimming: 4 bases; J trimming: 5 bases; junction bases outside the gene matches: 14. Germline V gene sequence: CDR1 SGHRS, CDR2 YFSETQ. This CDR3 spans 16 amino acids. In DNA, the CDR3 is TGCGCCAGCAGCGGGTGGGCCAGCGGGAGATTCCACGAGCAGTACTTC. Amino acids: CASSGWASGRFHEQYF.

This clonotype has a count of ten or more. The J gene is TRBJ2-5, the V gene TRBV7-9; D unclear. Trimming cost V 7 bases and J 2 bases, with 5 bases left between them. The CDR3 loop spans 11 amino acids. Germline loops: CDR1 SEHNR, CDR2 FQNEAQ (reference sequence). CDR3 nucleotide sequence: TGTGCCAGCACCCCTCAAGAGACCCAGTACTTC. Amino acid sequence: CASTPQETQYF.

This clonotype was observed a handful of times. V gene TRBV6-5 combines with J gene TRBJ2-2; no reliable D call. The CDR3 has 15 residues. The germline V gene encodes CDR1 MNHEY and CDR2 SVGAGI. Deletions cut 4 bases from V and 1 base from J, with 10 bases between. The CDR3 nucleotides read TGTGCCAGCAGTTCCCCTGCCAGGAACACCGGGGAGCTGTTTTTT. Its protein product is CASSSPARNTGELFF.

The genes are TRBV11-1 and TRBJ2-5, with 9 bases fitting TRBD2. J was trimmed by 4 bases and V by 1 base; bases with no gene match: 7. CDR3 length equals 16 residues. Germline assignment: CDR1 SGHAT and CDR2 FQDESV (reference sequence). As DNA, the CDR3 is TGTGCCAGCAGCTTAGTGCCAGCGGGAGGTGGAGAGACCCAGTACTTC. This sequence encodes CASSLVPAGGGETQYF.

There are a few counts of this clonotype. Here the CDR3 reads CASRGLADYNEQFF. For the CDR3, the DNA is TGTGCCAGCAGGGGACTAGCGGACTACAATGAGCAGTTCTTC. The J gene is TRBJ2-1, the V gene TRBV7-7, with 11 bases aligning to TRBD2. The CDR3 is 14 amino acids. V lost 6 bases and J lost 3; bases outside the gene matches: 1. CDR1 and CDR2 (germline): SSHAT, FNYEAQ (reference sequence).